Its frequency marks the clone carrying this TCR beta chain as medium-sized (0.01 to 0.1%). What it binds is not known. The sample originates from a study of CXCR3-negative and CXCR3-positive naive CD8 T cells. Study-wide results and caveats: Naive subsets had comparable surface CD5; TCR strength was inferred from TRB CDR3 properties. CXCR3-positive naive cells had TRB CDR3s that were more hydrophobic than CXCR3-negative naive cells had.

The libraries of TRB cDNA were constructed through 5' RACE using UMI labels. One entry per CDR3 protein, without DNA, is what TCRdb gives after re-calling the 5' RACE reads. Its table records roughly 7,300 distinct CDR3 sequences. The length of the CDR3 is 14 residues. Germline-derived CDR1 and CDR2 are DFQATT and SNEGSKA (reference sequence). This receptor was identified in a human donor in good health. Some clones in this sample may be carry-over from other donors' samples. Sequencing used naive CXCR3+ CD8+ T cells from blood. Subset noted: CD45RO-CCR7+CD27+CD95- naive CD8+ T cells expressing CXCR3 (TNR3+). The rearrangement joins TRBV20-1 to TRBJ2-7; TCRdb indicates TRBD2, and absent DNA this call remains unverified. The CDR3 loop reads CSARDPDSSYEQYF.